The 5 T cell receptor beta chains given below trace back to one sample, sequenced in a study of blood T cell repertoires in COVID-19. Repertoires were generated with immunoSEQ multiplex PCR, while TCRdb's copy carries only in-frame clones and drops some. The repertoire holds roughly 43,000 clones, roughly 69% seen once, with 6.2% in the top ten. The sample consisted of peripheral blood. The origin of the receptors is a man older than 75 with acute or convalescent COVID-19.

This chain's CDR3 is CASSTDRPEQYF. As DNA, the CDR3 is TGTGCCAGCAGCACCGACAGGCCCGAGCAGTACTTC. The genes are TRBV5-5 and TRBJ2-7; D may be TRBD1 (6 bases). This CDR3 is 12 amino acids long. The V gene's germline CDR1 is SGHKS and CDR2 YYEKEE (reference sequence). The V and J ends lost 4 bases and 6 bases respectively, with 11 bases between them.

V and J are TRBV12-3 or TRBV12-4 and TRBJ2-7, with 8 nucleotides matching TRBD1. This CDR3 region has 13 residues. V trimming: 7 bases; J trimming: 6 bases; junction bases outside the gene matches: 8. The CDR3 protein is CASNLGRGLEQYF. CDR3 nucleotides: TGTGCCAGCAATTTGGGCAGGGGGCTCGAGCAGTACTTC.

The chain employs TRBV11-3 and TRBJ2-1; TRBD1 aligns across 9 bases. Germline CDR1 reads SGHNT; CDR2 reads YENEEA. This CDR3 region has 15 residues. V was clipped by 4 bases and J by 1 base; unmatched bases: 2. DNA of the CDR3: TGTGCCAGCAGCTCCGGGACAGGGTCCTACAATGAGCAGTTCTTC. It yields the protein CASSSGTGSYNEQFF.

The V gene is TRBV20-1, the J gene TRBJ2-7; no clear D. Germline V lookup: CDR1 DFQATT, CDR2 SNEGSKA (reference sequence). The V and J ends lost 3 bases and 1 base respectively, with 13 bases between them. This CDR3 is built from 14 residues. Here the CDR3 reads CSASPPQDSYEQYF. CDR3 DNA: TGCAGTGCTAGTCCCCCCCAGGATTCCTACGAGCAGTACTTC.

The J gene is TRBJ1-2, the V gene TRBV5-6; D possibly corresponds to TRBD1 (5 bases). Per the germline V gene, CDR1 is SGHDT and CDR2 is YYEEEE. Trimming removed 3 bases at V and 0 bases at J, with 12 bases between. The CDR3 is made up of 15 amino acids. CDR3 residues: CASSSLDTTNYGYTF. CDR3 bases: TGTGCCAGCAGCTCTCTGGACACGACTAACTATGGCTACACCTTC.